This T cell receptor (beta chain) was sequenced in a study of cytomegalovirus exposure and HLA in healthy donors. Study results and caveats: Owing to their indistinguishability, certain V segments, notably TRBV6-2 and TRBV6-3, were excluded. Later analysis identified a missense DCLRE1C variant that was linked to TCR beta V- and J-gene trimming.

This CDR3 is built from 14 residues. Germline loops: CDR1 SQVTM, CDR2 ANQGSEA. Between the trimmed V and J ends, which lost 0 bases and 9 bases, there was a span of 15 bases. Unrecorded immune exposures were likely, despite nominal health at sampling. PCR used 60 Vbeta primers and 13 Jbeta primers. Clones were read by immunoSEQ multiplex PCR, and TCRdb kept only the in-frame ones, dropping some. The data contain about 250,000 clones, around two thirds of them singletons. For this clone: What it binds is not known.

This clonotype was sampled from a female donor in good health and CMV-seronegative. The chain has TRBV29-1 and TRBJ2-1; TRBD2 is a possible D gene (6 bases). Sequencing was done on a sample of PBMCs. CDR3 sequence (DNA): TGCAGCGTTGAAGATTTTCGGGAGAGTACTGAGCAGTTCTTC. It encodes CSVEDFRESTEQFF.